This T cell receptor (beta chain) was identified in a study of blood T cells in healthy people across ages. Germline CDR1 MNHEY, CDR2 SVGEGT. The CDR3 length is 15 residues. V lost 5 bases, J lost 5 bases, and 6 bases stayed unmatched. Alongside a J-beta primer mix, a sample-barcoded 5' primer served in a second PCR lasting about 7 to 11 cycles. TCRdb ran MiXCR on the 5' RACE reads and lists one entry per CDR3 protein. The table shows 650,000 to 800,000 distinct CDR3 sequences, with more than 40% occurring only once. Every sample had a minimum of 6 million PBMCs isolated. Input material: blood. The chain employs TRBV6-2 or TRBV6-3 and TRBJ2-1; 10 bases map to TRBD2. The receptor comes from a man aged 60 to 69 in good health. The CDR3 DNA reads as TGTGCCAGCAGTATCCTAGCGGGGGAACACAATGAGCAGTTCTTC. This gives the protein CASSILAGEHNEQFF.